The source of this T cell receptor (beta chain) is a study of lymphopenia after photon versus proton radiotherapy (dated by TCRdb to the late 2010s). For the study in its entirety: The study compared the immunological effects of photon versus proton radiation therapy in patients with gastrointestinal tumors who developed high-grade lymphopenia. The goal of the study was to characterize the differences between the two radiation modalities in how they affect the immune system. A cohort of under 25 patients with gastrointestinal tumors who received either photon or proton therapy and subsequently developed lymphopenia was included. General findings and caveats noted by the study authors: The survival association was examined only in patients who died, and the authors described better survival with proton therapy as a possibility, not as a demonstrated result. Among patients across the cohort who died, overall survival time showed an inverse correlation with a larger post-nadir drop in TCR diversity. After the lymphocyte count nadir, oligoclonal expansion, especially of CD8+ Temra cells, was observed in photon-treated repertoires, and the drop in diversity was driven by this expansion. Proton-treated patients stayed relatively stable during treatment, while photon-treated patients lost naive T cells and TCR diversity and gained effector/memory populations.

Details on this clone: Its specific antigen is unknown. It has no much larger one-base neighbor in the sample; base qualities were not kept.

Library preparation used the immunoSEQ multiplex PCR assay. Deep sequencing of rearranged TCR beta loci, alongside multiparametric flow cytometry, was used to profile T cell repertoires. Held by TCRdb, this immuneACCESS table contains in-frame sequences only and omits some clones. Under half of the omission traces to an unresolved V gene where checked; the cause of the rest is unknown. The sample table contains roughly 14,000 clones; only one count was recorded for around 86% of them. The ten largest make up approximately 10% of the sample. The CDR3 runs 12 residues from the cysteine to the phenylalanine. Only CDR3 DNA is held: 36 bases, read in frame from base 1. Relative to germline, V is 7 bases shorter and J is 0 bases shorter, with 7 bases between their ends. CDR1 is given as MNHEY and CDR2 as SMNVEV, both from the germline V gene (reference sequence).

The TCR sequence derives from a man aged 65 to 79 with pancreatic cancer. The rearranged chain carries TRBV27 and TRBJ2-7; a confident D gene designation cannot be given. The starting material was peripheral blood, obtained from a patient treated with proton-based radiotherapy. The CDR3 region has the sequence CASIRVSYEQYF. The nucleotides read TGTGCCAGCATCCGGGTCTCCTACGAGCAGTACTTC.